Below, 4 T cell receptor beta chains from the same sample are listed, as sequenced in a study of T-cell reconstitution after alpha-beta-depleted transplantation in children. Construction of the TCRbeta library involved unique molecular identifiers. TCRdb re-called the PCR reads through MiXCR, storing one row per CDR3 protein. Of roughly 100,000 distinct CDR3 sequences listed, 5% to 6% are singletons. The sequencing used PBMCs, mostly from graft donor cells, collected 60 days after TCRalphabeta/CD19-depleted stem cell transplant. The source of these receptors is a female patient aged 2-10 years who had a stem cell transplant for Fanconi anemia, so the T cells may come from the graft donor.

The chain carries TRBV7-3 and TRBJ2-1; D gene unclear. Germline V gene sequence: CDR1 SGHTA, CDR2 FQGTGA. CDR3 length: 16 amino acids. Trimming removed 1 base at V and 5 bases at J, with 15 bases between. The CDR3 reads CASSLNTGGRNNEQFF. In DNA form, the CDR3 reads TGTGCCAGCAGCTTAAACACCGGTGGACGCAACAATGAGCAGTTCTTC.

The chain carries TRBV20-1 and TRBJ2-1, with D hard to call. This CDR3 has 11 residues. In germline, CDR1 is DFQATT, CDR2 SNEGSKA (reference sequence). V was trimmed by 5 bases and J by 3 bases, leaving 5 bases between them. The DNA of the CDR3 is TGCAGTGCTGGGGACTACAATGAGCAGTTCTTC. This encodes CSAGDYNEQFF.

The chain links TRBV12-3 or TRBV12-4 to TRBJ1-5, with 9 bases aligning to TRBD1. The end of the DNA is better explained by TRBJ2-3, so the J call may be wrong. This CDR3 contains 14 residues. For the CDR3, the DNA is TGTGCCAGCAGTTTAACAGGGGGCAATCAGCCCCAGTATTTT. It yields the protein CASSLTGGNQPQYF.

This clonotype was recorded many times. This rearrangement joins TRBV12-3 or TRBV12-4 to TRBJ1-1; D uncertain. Trimming cost V 6 bases and J 2 bases, with 4 bases left between them. The CDR3 covers 11 residues. The CDR3 DNA follows: TGTGCCAGCAGAATAAACACTGAAGCTTTCTTT. Translation gives CASRINTEAFF.